This record covers a single TCR beta chain. The CDR3 totals 12 residues. After removal of 4 bases from V and 9 bases from J, the junction contained 2 bases not matched to a gene. Looked up from germline, CDR1 is SGHDT and CDR2 is YYEEEE. This sample is part of a study of T cells after yellow fever vaccination. In TCRdb, the 5' RACE reads were re-called with MiXCR into one record per CDR3 protein. The table lists about 310,000 distinct CDR3 sequences, roughly 3.5% of them singletons, with around a quarter in the top ten. This TCR was recovered from a man younger than 35 who received the YFV17D yellow fever vaccine. The chain couples TRBV5-6 to TRBJ2-1, with 9 positions matching TRBD2. Sequencing used PBMCs, obtained on the day of the yellow fever booster vaccination. The CDR3: CASSPGLAEQFF. The DNA for the CDR3 is TGTGCCAGCAGCCCGGGACTAGCTGAGCAGTTCTTC.